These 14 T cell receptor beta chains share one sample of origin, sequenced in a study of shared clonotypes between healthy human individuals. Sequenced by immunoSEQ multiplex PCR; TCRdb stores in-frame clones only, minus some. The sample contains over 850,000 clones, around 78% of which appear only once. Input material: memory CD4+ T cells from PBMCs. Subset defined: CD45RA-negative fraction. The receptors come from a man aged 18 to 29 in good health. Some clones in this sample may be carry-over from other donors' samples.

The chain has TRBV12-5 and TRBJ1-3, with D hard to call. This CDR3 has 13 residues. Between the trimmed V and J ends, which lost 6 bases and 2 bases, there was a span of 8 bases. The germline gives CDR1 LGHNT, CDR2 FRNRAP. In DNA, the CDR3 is TGTGCTAGTGGGTGGACGCCTGGAAACACCATATATTTT. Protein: CASGWTPGNTIYF.

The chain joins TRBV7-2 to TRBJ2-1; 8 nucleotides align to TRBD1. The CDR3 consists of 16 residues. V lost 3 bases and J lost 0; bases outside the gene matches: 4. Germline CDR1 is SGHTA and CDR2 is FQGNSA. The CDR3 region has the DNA TGTGCCAGCAGCTTCCGGGACAGGATCTCCTACAATGAGCAGTTCTTC. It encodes CASSFRDRISYNEQFF.

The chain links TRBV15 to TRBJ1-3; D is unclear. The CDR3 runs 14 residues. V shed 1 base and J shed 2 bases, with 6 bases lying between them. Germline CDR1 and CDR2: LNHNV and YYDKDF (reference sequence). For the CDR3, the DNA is TGTGCCACCAGCAGAGGAGATACTGGAAACACCATATATTTT. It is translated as CATSRGDTGNTIYF. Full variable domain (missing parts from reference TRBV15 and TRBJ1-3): DAMVIQNPRYQVTQFGKPVTLSCSQTLNHNVMYWYQQKSSQAPKLLFHYYDKDFNNEADTPDNFQSRRPNTSFCFLDIRSPGLGDTAMYLCATSRGDTGNTIYFGEGSWLTVV.

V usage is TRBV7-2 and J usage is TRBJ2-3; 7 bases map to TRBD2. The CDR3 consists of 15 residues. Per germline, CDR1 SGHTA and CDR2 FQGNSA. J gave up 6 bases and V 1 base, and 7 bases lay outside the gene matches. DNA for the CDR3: TGTGCCAGCAGCTTAGGGGGCGGGAGTGCGGATACGCAGTATTTT. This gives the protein CASSLGGGSADTQYF. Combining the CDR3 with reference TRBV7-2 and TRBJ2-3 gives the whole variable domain GAGVSQSPSNKVTEKGKDVELRCDPISGHTALYWYRQSLGQGLEFLIYFQGNSAPDKSGLPSDRFSAERTGGSVSTLTIQRTQQEDSAVYLCASSLGGGSADTQYFGPGTRLTVL.

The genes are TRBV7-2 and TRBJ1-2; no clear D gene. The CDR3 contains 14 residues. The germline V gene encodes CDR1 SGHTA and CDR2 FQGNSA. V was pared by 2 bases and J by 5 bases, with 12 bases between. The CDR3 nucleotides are TGTGCCAGCAGCTTACTCAGAGACGGGTATGGCTACACCTTC. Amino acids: CASSLLRDGYGYTF.

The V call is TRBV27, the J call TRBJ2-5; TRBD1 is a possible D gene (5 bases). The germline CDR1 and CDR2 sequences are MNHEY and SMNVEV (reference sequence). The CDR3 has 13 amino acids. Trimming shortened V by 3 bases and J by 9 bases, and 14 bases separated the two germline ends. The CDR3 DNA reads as TGTGCCAGCAGTTTTGGGGCAGGGTCCCCCCAGTACTTC. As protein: CASSFGAGSPQYF.

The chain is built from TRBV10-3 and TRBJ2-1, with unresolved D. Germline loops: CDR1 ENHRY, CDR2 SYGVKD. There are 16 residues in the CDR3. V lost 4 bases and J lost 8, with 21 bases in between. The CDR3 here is CAISGRGPGKDHEQFF. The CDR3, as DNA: TGTGCCATCAGTGGGCGCGGTCCAGGAAAAGATCATGAGCAGTTCTTC.

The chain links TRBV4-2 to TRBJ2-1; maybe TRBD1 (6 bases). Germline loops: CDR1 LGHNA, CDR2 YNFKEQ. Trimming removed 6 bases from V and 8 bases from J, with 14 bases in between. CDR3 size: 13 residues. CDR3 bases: TGTGCCAGCAGTCCTTCACAGGGCCATGAGCAGTTCTTC. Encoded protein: CASSPSQGHEQFF.

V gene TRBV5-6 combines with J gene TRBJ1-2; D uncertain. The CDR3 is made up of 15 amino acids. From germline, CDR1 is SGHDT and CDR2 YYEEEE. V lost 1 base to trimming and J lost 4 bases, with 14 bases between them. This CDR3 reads CASSLKIPGVYGYTF. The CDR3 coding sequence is TGTGCCAGCAGCTTGAAGATTCCAGGTGTCTATGGCTACACCTTC. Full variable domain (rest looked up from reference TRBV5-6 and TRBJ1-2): DAGVTQSPTHLIKTRGQQVTLRCSPKSGHDTVSWYQQALGQGPQFIFQYYEEEERQRGNFPDRFSGHQFPNYSSELNVNALLLGDSALYLCASSLKIPGVYGYTFGSGTRLTVV.

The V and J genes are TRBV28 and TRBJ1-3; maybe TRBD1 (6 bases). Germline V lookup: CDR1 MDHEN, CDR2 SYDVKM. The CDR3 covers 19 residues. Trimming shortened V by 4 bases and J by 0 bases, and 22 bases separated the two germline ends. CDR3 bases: TGTGCCAGCAGTTCACCTACCGGGACACAGCCTTACTCTGGAAACACCATATATTTT. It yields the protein CASSSPTGTQPYSGNTIYF.

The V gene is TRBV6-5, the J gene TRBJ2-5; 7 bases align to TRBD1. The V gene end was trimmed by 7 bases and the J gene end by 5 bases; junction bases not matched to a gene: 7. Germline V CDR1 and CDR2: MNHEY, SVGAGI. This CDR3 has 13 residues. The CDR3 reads CASTRQGVETQYF. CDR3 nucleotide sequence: TGTGCCAGCACCCGACAGGGTGTGGAGACCCAGTACTTC.

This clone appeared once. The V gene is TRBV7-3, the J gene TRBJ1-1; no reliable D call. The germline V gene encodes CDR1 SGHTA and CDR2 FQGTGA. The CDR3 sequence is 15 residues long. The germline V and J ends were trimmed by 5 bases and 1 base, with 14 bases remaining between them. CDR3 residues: CASSPIETGNTEAFF. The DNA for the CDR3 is TGTGCCAGCAGCCCAATCGAGACGGGGAACACTGAAGCTTTCTTT.

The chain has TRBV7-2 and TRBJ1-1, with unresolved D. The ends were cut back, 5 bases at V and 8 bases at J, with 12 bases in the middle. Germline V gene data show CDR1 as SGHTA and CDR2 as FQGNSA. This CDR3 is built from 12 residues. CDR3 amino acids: CASSPRLREAFF. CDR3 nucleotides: TGTGCCAGCAGCCCTCGACTGCGGGAAGCTTTCTTT. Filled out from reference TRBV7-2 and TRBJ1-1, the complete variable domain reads GAGVSQSPSNKVTEKGKDVELRCDPISGHTALYWYRQSLGQGLEFLIYFQGNSAPDKSGLPSDRFSAERTGGSVSTLTIQRTQQEDSAVYLCASSPRLREAFFGQGTRLTVV.

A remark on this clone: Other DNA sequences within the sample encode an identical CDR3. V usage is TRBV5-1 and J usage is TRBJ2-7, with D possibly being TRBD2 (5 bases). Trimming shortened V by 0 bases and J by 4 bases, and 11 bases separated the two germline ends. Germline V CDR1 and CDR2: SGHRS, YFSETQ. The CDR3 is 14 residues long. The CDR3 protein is CASSLAGVAYEQYF. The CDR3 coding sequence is TGCGCCAGCAGCTTGGCCGGGGTAGCTTACGAGCAGTACTTC.